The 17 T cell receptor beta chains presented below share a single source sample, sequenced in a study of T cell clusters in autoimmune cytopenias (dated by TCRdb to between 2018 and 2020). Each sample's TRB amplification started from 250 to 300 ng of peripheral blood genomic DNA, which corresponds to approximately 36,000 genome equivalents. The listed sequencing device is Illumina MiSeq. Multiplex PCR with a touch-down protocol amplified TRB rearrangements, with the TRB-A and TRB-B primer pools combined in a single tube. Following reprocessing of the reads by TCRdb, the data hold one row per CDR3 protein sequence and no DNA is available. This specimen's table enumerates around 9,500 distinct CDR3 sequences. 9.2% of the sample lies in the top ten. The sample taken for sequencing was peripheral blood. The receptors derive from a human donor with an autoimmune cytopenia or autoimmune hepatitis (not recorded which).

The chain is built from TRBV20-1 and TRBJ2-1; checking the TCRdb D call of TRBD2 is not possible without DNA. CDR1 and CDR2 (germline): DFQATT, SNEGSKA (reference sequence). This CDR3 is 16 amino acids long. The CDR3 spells CSATPVAGGGGDEQFF.

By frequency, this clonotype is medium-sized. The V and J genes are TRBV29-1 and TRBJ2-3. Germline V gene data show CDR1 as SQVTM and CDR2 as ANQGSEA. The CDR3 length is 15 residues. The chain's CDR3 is CSVEDLQGYTDTQYF.

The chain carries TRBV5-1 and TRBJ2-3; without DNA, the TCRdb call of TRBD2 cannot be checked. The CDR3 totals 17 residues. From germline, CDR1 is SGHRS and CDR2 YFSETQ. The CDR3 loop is CASSPGTSGGSTDTQYF.

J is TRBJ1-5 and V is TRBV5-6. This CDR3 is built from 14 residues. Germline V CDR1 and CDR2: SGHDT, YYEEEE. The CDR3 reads CASSLNLANQPQHF.

CDR3 region: CASKIGQGASYGYTF. The chain employs TRBV6-5 and TRBJ1-2; TCRdb's assignment of TRBD1 cannot be checked, as there is no DNA. Looked up from germline, CDR1 is MNHEY and CDR2 is SVGAGI. This CDR3 comprises 15 residues.

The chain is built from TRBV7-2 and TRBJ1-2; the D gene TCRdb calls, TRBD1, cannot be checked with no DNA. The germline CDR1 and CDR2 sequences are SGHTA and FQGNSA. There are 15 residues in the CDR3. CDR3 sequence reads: CASSPRGGQGVGYTF. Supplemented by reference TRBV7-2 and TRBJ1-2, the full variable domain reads GAGVSQSPSNKVTEKGKDVELRCDPISGHTALYWYRQSLGQGLEFLIYFQGNSAPDKSGLPSDRFSAERTGGSVSTLTIQRTQQEDSAVYLCASSPRGGQGVGYTFGSGTRLTVV.

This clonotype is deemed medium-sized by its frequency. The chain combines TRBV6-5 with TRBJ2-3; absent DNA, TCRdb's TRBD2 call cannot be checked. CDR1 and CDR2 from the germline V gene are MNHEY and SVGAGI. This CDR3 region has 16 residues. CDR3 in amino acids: CATRGERVFSTDTQYF.

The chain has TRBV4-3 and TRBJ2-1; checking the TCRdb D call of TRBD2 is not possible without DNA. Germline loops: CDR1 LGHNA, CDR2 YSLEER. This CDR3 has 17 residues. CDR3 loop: CASSQWTSGGSYNEQFF.

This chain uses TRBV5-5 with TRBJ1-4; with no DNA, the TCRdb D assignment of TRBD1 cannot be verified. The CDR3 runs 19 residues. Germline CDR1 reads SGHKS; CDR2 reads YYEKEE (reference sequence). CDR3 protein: CASSFGDIDRGATNEKLFF.

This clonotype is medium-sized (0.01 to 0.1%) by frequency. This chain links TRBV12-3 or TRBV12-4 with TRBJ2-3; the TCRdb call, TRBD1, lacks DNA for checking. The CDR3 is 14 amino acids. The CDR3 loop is CASSPGTSPDTQYF.

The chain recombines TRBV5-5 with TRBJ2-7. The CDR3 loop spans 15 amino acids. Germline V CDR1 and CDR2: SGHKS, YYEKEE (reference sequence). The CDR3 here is CASSPQVAQSYEQYF.

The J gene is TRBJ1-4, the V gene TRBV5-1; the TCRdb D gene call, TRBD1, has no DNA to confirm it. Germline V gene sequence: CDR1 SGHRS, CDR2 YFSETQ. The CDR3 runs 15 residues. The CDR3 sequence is CASSPGGRVDEKLFF.

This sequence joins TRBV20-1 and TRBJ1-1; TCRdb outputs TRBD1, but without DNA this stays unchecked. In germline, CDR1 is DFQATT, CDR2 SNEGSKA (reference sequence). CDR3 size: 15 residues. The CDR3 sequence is CSARARDSLNTEAFF.

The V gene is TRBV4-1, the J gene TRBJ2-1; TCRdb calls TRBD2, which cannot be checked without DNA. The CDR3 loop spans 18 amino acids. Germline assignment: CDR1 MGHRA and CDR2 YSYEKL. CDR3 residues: CASSPELAGGRSYNEQFF.

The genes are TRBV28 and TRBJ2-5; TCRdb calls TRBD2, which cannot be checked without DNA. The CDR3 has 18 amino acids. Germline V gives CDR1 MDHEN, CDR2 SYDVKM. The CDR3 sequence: CASSLLASGGLSQETQYF.

The CDR3 here is CASSLLGTSGRNEQFF. This chain joins TRBV14 and TRBJ2-1; TCRdb names TRBD2, which stays unverified in the absence of DNA. This CDR3 has 16 amino acids. Germline V gene sequence: CDR1 SGHDN, CDR2 FVKESK.

The CDR3: CASRGGASYNEQFF. V and J are TRBV6-2 or TRBV6-3 and TRBJ2-1; the TCRdb call, TRBD1, lacks DNA for checking. Per germline, CDR1 MNHEY and CDR2 SVGEGT. There are 14 residues in the CDR3.